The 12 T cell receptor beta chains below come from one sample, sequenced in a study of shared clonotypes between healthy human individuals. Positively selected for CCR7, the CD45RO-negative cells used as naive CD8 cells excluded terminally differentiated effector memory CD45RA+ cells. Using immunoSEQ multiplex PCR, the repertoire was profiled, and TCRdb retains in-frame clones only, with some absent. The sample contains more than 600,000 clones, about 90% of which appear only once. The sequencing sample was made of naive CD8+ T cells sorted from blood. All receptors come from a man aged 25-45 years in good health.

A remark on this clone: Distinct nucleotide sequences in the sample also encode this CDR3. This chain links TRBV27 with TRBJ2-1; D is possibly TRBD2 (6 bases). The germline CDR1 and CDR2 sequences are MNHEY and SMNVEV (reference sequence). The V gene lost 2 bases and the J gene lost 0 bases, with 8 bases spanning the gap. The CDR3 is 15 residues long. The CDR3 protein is CASSLGSGSYNEQFF. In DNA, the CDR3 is TGTGCCAGCAGTTTAGGTAGCGGCTCCTACAATGAGCAGTTCTTC.

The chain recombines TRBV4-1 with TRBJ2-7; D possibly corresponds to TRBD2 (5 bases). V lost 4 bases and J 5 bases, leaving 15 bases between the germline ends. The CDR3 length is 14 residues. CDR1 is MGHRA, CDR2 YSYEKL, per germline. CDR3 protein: CASSRAVLGHEQYF. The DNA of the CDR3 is TGCGCCAGCAGCCGAGCGGTACTGGGCCACGAGCAGTACTTC.

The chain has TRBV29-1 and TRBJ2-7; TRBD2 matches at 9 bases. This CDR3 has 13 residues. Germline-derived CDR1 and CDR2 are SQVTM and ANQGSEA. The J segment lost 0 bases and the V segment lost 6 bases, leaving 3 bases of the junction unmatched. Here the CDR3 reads CSVQTSGSYEQYF. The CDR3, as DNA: TGCAGCGTCCAGACTAGCGGCTCCTACGAGCAGTACTTC.

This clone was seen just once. CDR3 sequence reads: CASSPLALLLETQYF. In nucleotides, the CDR3 is TGTGCCAGCAGTCCGCTAGCTCTCCTTCTAGAGACCCAGTACTTC. V and J are TRBV27 and TRBJ2-5, with D possibly being TRBD2 (5 bases). CDR1 MNHEY and CDR2 SMNVEV come from the germline V gene (reference sequence). This CDR3 region has 15 residues. Between the trimmed V and J ends, which lost 5 bases and 4 bases, there was a span of 17 bases.

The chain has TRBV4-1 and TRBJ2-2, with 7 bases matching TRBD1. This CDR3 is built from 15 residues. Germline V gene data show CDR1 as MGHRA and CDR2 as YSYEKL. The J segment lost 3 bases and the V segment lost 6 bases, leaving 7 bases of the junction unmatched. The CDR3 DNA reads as TGCGCCAGCAGAGAAGGGGGCACGTACACCGGGGAGCTGTTTTTT. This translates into CASREGGTYTGELFF.

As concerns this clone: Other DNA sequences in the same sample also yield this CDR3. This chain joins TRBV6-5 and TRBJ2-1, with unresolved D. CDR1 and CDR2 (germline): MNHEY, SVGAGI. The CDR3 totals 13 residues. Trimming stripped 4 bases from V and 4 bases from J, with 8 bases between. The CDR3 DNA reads TGTGCCAGCAGTTCCGGGCCTTACAATGAGCAGTTCTTC. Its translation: CASSSGPYNEQFF.

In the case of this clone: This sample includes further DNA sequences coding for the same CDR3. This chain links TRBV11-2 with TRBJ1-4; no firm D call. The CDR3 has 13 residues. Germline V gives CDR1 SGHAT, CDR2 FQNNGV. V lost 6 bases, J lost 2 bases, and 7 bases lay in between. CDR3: CASSLETNEKLFF. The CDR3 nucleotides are TGTGCCAGCAGTCTCGAGACTAATGAAAAACTGTTTTTT.

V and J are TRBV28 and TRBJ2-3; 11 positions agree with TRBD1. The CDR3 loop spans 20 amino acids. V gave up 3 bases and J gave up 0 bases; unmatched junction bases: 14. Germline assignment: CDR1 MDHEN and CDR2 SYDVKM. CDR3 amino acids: CASSLRRTGGLYASTDTQYF. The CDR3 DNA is TGTGCCAGCAGTTTGAGAAGGACAGGGGGCCTCTACGCTAGCACAGATACGCAGTATTTT.

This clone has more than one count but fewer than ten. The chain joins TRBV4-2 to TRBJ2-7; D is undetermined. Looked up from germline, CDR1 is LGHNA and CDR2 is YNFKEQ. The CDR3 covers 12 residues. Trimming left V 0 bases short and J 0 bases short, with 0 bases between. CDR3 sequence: CASSQDSYEQYF. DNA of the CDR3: TGTGCCAGCAGCCAAGACTCCTACGAGCAGTACTTC.

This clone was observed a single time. Written as DNA, the CDR3 is TGTGCCAGCAGTTTATCGAAAGGCCCCGCCTACGAGCAGTACTTC. Protein: CASSLSKGPAYEQYF. The chain couples TRBV27 to TRBJ2-7; unclear D gene. This CDR3 is 15 amino acids long. V lost 0 bases and J 2 bases, leaving 11 bases between the germline ends. The germline V gene encodes CDR1 MNHEY and CDR2 SMNVEV (reference sequence).

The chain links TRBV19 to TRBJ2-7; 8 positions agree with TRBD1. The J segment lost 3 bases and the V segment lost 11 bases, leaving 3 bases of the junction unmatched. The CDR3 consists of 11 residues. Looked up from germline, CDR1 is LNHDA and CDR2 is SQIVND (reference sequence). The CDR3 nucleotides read TGTGCCGGGACAGGAGACTACGAGCAGTACTTC. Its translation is CAGTGDYEQYF. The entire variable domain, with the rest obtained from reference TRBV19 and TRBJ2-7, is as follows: DGGITQSPKYLFRKEGQNVTLSCEQNLNHDAMYWYRQDPGQGLRLIYYSQIVNDFQKGDIAEGYSVSREKKESFPLTVTSAQKNPTAFYLCAGTGDYEQYFGPGTRLTVT.

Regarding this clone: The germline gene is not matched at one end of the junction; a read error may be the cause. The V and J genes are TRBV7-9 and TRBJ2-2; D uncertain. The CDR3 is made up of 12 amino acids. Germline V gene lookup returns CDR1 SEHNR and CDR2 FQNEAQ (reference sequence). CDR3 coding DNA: TGTGCCAGCAGGTTAGCTTCCGGGGAGCTGTTTTTT. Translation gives CASRLASGELFF.